This T cell receptor beta chain comes out of a study of OX40 agonist ivuxolimab in advanced cancers. Study-level information: Hepatocellular carcinoma, melanoma, renal cell or head and neck cancer affected the dose-escalation patients.

The germline V gene encodes CDR1 MNHEY and CDR2 SVGAGI. Trimming removed 5 bases at V and 4 bases at J, with 6 bases between. CDR3 length equals 11 residues. Only in-frame clones appear in the TCRdb table, and some are missing; sequencing was by immunoSEQ multiplex PCR. The sample has approximately 81,000 clones; more than 70% are singletons. Sample: CD4+ or CD8+ T cells sorted from blood, taken in a trial of the OX40 agonist ivuxolimab. This clonotype was sampled from an adult with an advanced solid tumor such as melanoma, head and neck, liver or kidney cancer. V and J are TRBV6-5 and TRBJ2-7; no firm D call. The chain's CDR3 is CASSEAYEQYF. CDR3 DNA: TGTGCCAGCAGTGAAGCGTACGAGCAGTACTTC.